These 15 T cell receptor beta chains share one sample of origin, sequenced in a study of Graves' ophthalmopathy and Graves' hyperthyroidism. Amplification of TCR beta CDR3 regions used RNA transcripts. RT-PCR in the first round used HTBI primers; a second-round multiplex PCR followed. TCRdb redid the calling of the multiplex PCR reads with MiXCR, one entry per CDR3 protein. The repertoire holds about 700,000 distinct CDR3 sequences, with around 40% as singletons. Sequences were obtained from peripheral blood. The receptors were sampled from an adult man with Graves' ophthalmopathy.

This clonotype was seen a handful of times. This chain uses TRBV10-2 with TRBJ2-5; 7 nucleotides line up with TRBD2. V was pared by 2 bases and J by 4 bases, with 4 bases of the junction left unmatched. From germline, CDR1 is WSHSY and CDR2 SAAADI. The CDR3 runs 14 residues. CDR3 protein: CASSETGLGETQYF. In nucleotides, the CDR3 is TGCGCCAGCAGTGAGACAGGACTAGGAGAGACCCAGTACTTC.

This clonotype was detected a few times. Relative to the germline gene, one junction end is altered; a read error may explain this. The gene calls are TRBV10-2 and TRBJ1-1, with TRBD1 matching over 10 bases. CDR3 size: 12 residues. Germline CDR1 WSHSY, CDR2 SAAADI. The CDR3: CASSDRGREAFF. CDR3 coding DNA: TGTGCCAGCAGTGACAGGGGGCGCGAAGCTTTCTTT.

This clonotype has a count of ten or more. This sequence joins TRBV19 and TRBJ1-1; D unresolved. The V and J ends lost 7 bases and 0 bases respectively, with 15 bases between them. Germline lookup yields CDR1 LNHDA and CDR2 SQIVND (reference sequence). The CDR3 length is 15 residues. CDR3 coding DNA: TGTGCCAGTACTGCTCCCCCAACACTGAACACTGAAGCTTTCTTT. The encoded protein is CASTAPPTLNTEAFF.

This clonotype was picked up many times. The rearrangement links TRBV2 to TRBJ2-7; D gene unclear. Trimming stripped 7 bases from V and 1 base from J, with 5 bases between. Germline V CDR1 and CDR2: SNHLY, FYNNEI. This CDR3 spans 11 amino acids. CDR3 coding DNA: TGTGCCAGCACCAGGTCCTACGAGCAGTACTTC. This sequence encodes CASTRSYEQYF.

The CDR3 bases are TGTGCCAGCAGCCCTGTAGTCCCAGATAAGGGTTCACCCCTCCACTTT. It encodes CASSPVVPDKGSPLHF. The rearrangement uses TRBV7-2 and TRBJ1-6; D ambiguous. Germline V gene data show CDR1 as SGHTA and CDR2 as FQGNSA. Trimming pared 5 bases from V and 9 bases from J, leaving 20 bases between. This CDR3 contains 16 residues.

V usage is TRBV2 and J usage is TRBJ1-2; D is undetermined. The germline CDR1 and CDR2 sequences are SNHLY and FYNNEI. V lost 6 bases to trimming and J lost 0 bases, with 8 bases between them. This CDR3 contains 13 residues. This CDR3 reads CASRGQTNYGYTF. The DNA for the CDR3 is TGTGCCAGCAGGGGCCAAACTAACTATGGCTACACCTTC.

CDR3 DNA sequence: TGTGCCATCAGTGAAAGGTACAATGAGCAGTTCTTC. Translating gives CAISERYNEQFF. V and J are TRBV10-3 and TRBJ2-1; unclear D gene. The V and J ends lost 3 bases and 4 bases respectively, with 4 bases between them. CDR1 and CDR2 from the germline V gene are ENHRY and SYGVKD. CDR3 length equals 12 residues.

This clonotype was counted a few times. V gene TRBV20-1 combines with J gene TRBJ2-7; possible D gene TRBD2, 6 bases. Germline V gene lookup returns CDR1 DFQATT and CDR2 SNEGSKA (reference sequence). V was cut by 6 bases and J by 6 bases, with 21 bases left in between. This CDR3 spans 14 amino acids. In DNA form, the CDR3 reads TGCAGTGCCCTCCGGGACTTGGCCTCTCTCGAGCAGTACTTC. This codes for CSALRDLASLEQYF.

To note about this clonotype: Mismatch with germline at one junction end may stem from a read error. V usage is TRBV10-2 and J usage is TRBJ2-5, with TRBD2 identical over 8 bases. This CDR3 is built from 18 residues. Germline V lookup: CDR1 WSHSY, CDR2 SAAADI. The CDR3, as DNA: TGTGCCAGCAGTTCAACACCCCTCGGGCTAGCGGGTAAAGAGACCCAGTACTTC. Translation gives CASSSTPLGLAGKETQYF.

Points on this clonotype: At one boundary the junction diverges from the germline segment, which might be a read error. This chain uses TRBV20-1 with TRBJ1-2; D gene ambiguous. Looked up from germline, CDR1 is DFQATT and CDR2 is SNEGSKA (reference sequence). The CDR3 totals 10 residues. CDR3 protein: CSARGRLVPF. The CDR3 DNA is TGCAGTGCTAGAGGCAGGCTCGTTCCATTC.

Many counts were recorded for this clonotype. V gene TRBV19 combines with J gene TRBJ2-7; TRBD1 matches at 10 bases. The V gene's germline CDR1 is LNHDA and CDR2 SQIVND (reference sequence). The trim removed 9 bases at V and 3 bases at J, leaving 5 bases unmatched. The CDR3 has 13 amino acids. CDR3 in amino acids: CASGTGDLYEQYF. The CDR3 DNA follows: TGTGCCAGCGGGACAGGGGACCTCTACGAGCAGTACTTC.

V is TRBV2 and J is TRBJ1-4; TRBD1 matches at 9 bases. Germline-derived CDR1 and CDR2 are SNHLY and FYNNEI. Trimming at V came to 10 bases and at J to 8 bases, leaving 5 bases not matched to a gene. This CDR3 region has 12 residues. The CDR3 DNA sequence: TGTGCCACTGGACAGGGGAGGGAAAAACTGTTTTTT. Translation gives CATGQGREKLFF.

Of note for this clonotype: Germline and junction disagree at one end, which may indicate a read error. The rearrangement uses TRBV7-9 and TRBJ1-4, with D possibly TRBD1 on 5 matching bases. The CDR3 has 19 residues. Germline V gene data show CDR1 as SEHNR and CDR2 as FQNEAQ (reference sequence). Here the CDR3 reads CASSPPNRPILQGQEKLFF. In nucleotides, the CDR3 is TGCGCCAGCAGCCCGCCTAACAGGCCCATATTGCAGGGCCAGGAAAAACTGTTTTTT.

This clonotype was detected only a few times. The rearrangement links TRBV5-4 to TRBJ2-5; tentatively, D is TRBD2 (6 bases). This CDR3 contains 16 residues. Germline V gene lookup returns CDR1 SGHNT and CDR2 YYREEE (reference sequence). V was cut by 1 base and J by 2 bases, with 15 bases left in between. The CDR3 sequence: CASSLPTGLTQETQYF. CDR3 DNA: TGTGCCAGCAGCTTGCCGACGGGACTGACTCAAGAGACCCAGTACTTC.

This clonotype was seen at least ten times. This chain joins TRBV7-9 and TRBJ2-5, with TRBD1 matching 8 bases. The junction had 3 bases not matched to a gene; V was cut back by 2 bases and J by 4 bases. CDR3 length: 14 residues. The germline V gene has CDR1 SEHNR and CDR2 FQNEAQ (reference sequence). The CDR3 bases are TGTGCCAGCAGCTTAAGGACAGGGCGAGAGACCCAGTACTTC. Protein product: CASSLRTGRETQYF.